This is a list of T cell receptor beta chains from one sample in a study of blood T cell repertoires in COVID-19. Using immunoSEQ multiplex PCR, the repertoire was profiled, and TCRdb retains in-frame clones only, with some absent. The sample holds 130,000 or so clones, about 89% seen once. Material for sequencing was peripheral blood. These receptors were obtained from a woman aged 70-85 years with COVID-19, enrolled during active disease. Each CDR3 is given with its conserved first and last residue. The D gene is left open where the match is weak. Not every row has a clone size; where given, it reads once, few, many or a size class.

D	J	V	size	CDR3	DNA
.	TRBJ1-2	TRBV9	.	CASSMTGEGYTF	TGTGCCAGCAGCATGACAGGTGAAGGCTACACCTTC
.	TRBJ1-5	TRBV6-2/TRBV6-3	.	CASSSPGAQHF	TGTGCCAGCAGCTCCCCGGGAGCCCAGCATTTT
.	TRBJ1-1	TRBV12-3/TRBV12-4	few	CASSAQGSSAFF	TGTGCCAGCAGTGCACAGGGCTCGAGTGCTTTCTTT
.	TRBJ1-3	TRBV29-1	few	CSVAWTAGNTIYF	TGCAGCGTTGCTTGGACAGCCGGAAACACCATATATTTT
TRBD1	TRBJ1-2	TRBV5-4	.	CASIMGRGLGYGYTF	TGTGCCAGCATCATGGGCAGGGGGCTTGGCTATGGCTACACTTTC
TRBD1	TRBJ1-5	TRBV29-1	.	CSVGGQDNQPQHF	TGCAGCGTTGGGGGACAGGACAATCAGCCCCAGCATTTT
.	TRBJ2-5	TRBV18	.	CASSPPAGKETQYF	TGTGCCAGCTCACCACCGGCGGGGAAAGAGACCCAGTACTTC
.	TRBJ2-5	TRBV3-1/TRBV3-2	.	CASSQQIQETQYF	TGTGCCAGCAGCCAACAGATACAAGAGACCCAGTACTTC
.	TRBJ1-2	TRBV7-2	.	CASSLDPRIYGYTF	TGTGCCAGCAGCTTAGATCCCAGGATCTATGGCTACACCTTC
.	TRBJ1-3	TRBV5-5	.	CASTWTASSGNTIYF	TGTGCCAGCACCTGGACAGCGAGCTCTGGAAACACCATATATTTT
.	TRBJ2-2	TRBV2	.	CASRQGPRELFF	TGTGCCAGTCGGCAGGGGCCCAGGGAGCTGTTTTTT
TRBD2	TRBJ2-5	TRBV18	.	CASSPSGGEETQYF	TGTGCCAGCTCACCTAGCGGGGGGGAAGAGACCCAGTACTTC
.	TRBJ2-3	TRBV7-9	.	CASSPEGHFSTDTQYF	TGTGCCAGCAGCCCAGAGGGACACTTCTCCACAGATACGCAGTATTTT
.	TRBJ1-1	TRBV27	.	CASSSGRKSTEAFF	TGTGCCAGCAGCTCAGGGAGGAAGTCAACTGAAGCTTTCTTT
.	TRBJ2-7	TRBV24-1	.	CATSQKRSGVHEQYF	TGTGCCACCAGCCAAAAAAGGTCGGGGGTCCACGAGCAGTACTTC
.	TRBJ1-2	TRBV18	.	CASSPSHGAHNYGYTF	TGTGCCAGCTCACCATCTCATGGGGCGCATAACTATGGCTACACCTTC
.	TRBJ1-3	TRBV11-2	.	CASSPGRADRFISGNTIYF	TGTGCCAGCAGCCCAGGTAGGGCCGACAGGTTCATATCAGGAAACACCATATATTTT
.	TRBJ2-1	TRBV27	.	CASSLLGGASSSYNEQFF	TGTGCCAGCAGTTTATTAGGAGGAGCCTCCAGCTCCTACAATGAGCAGTTCTTC
.	TRBJ1-1	TRBV9	.	CASSVSVFTEAFF	TGTGCCAGCAGCGTATCAGTCTTCACTGAAGCTTTCTTT
.	TRBJ2-7	TRBV28	.	CASRLGVREQYF	TGTGCCAGCAGGCTCGGGGTGAGGGAGCAGTACTTC
TRBD2	TRBJ2-7	TRBV10-3	.	CAISDPRRAGRDEQYF	TGTGCCATCAGCGACCCGCGGCGGGCAGGGAGGGACGAGCAGTACTTC
TRBD1	TRBJ1-3	TRBV27	once	CASRLTGTGSGNTIYF	TGTGCCAGCAGACTCACCGGGACAGGGAGTGGAAACACCATATATTTT
.	TRBJ1-3	TRBV2	few	CATNPQGTGNTIYF	TGTGCCACCAATCCCCAGGGGACTGGAAACACCATATATTTT
.	TRBJ1-4	TRBV5-1	.	CASSLKSSSNEKLFF	TGCGCCAGCAGCTTGAAGTCTAGTTCTAATGAAAAACTGTTTTTT
TRBD1	TRBJ1-4	TRBV30	few	CAWRAWDRGVEKLFF	TGTGCCTGGAGAGCCTGGGACAGGGGTGTGGAAAAACTGTTTTTT
.	TRBJ1-5	TRBV6-6	.	CASSSEGLSNQPQHF	TGTGCCAGCAGTTCGGAGGGTTTGAGCAATCAGCCCCAGCATTTT
TRBD2	TRBJ2-5	TRBV28	.	CASSLRTSGGAKTQYF	TGTGCCAGCAGTTTAAGGACTAGCGGGGGAGCAAAGACCCAGTACTTC
TRBD2	TRBJ2-5	TRBV10-2	.	CASSEPRTSGGKQETQYF	TGCGCCAGCAGTGAGCCTCGGACTAGCGGGGGGAAACAAGAGACCCAGTACTTC
.	TRBJ1-1	TRBV28	.	CASSLLVVMNTEAFF	TGTGCCAGCAGTTTGTTAGTGGTTATGAACACTGAAGCTTTCTTT
.	TRBJ1-1	TRBV6-5	.	CASSTSQGMNTEAFF	TGTGCCAGCAGCACAAGCCAGGGGATGAACACTGAAGCTTTCTTT
TRBD2	TRBJ2-3	TRBV9	.	CASSVGGRAFDTQYF	TGTGCCAGCAGCGTAGGGGGGAGGGCTTTTGATACGCAGTATTTT
.	TRBJ2-1	TRBV6-5	.	CASRRGLAAYNEQFF	TGTGCCAGCAGGCGCGGACTGGCCGCCTACAATGAGCAGTTCTTC
TRBD1	TRBJ1-6	TRBV2	.	CASSPNDRGNSPLHF	TGTGCCAGCAGTCCAAACGACAGGGGGAATTCACCCCTCCACTTT
.	TRBJ1-5	TRBV24-1	.	CATSETGLGNQPQHF	TGTGCCACCAGTGAAACCGGACTGGGCAATCAGCCCCAGCATTTT
TRBD1	TRBJ1-2	TRBV6-1	.	CASSEWDRVYGYTF	TGTGCCAGCAGTGAATGGGACAGGGTCTATGGCTACACCTTC
TRBD1	TRBJ1-6	TRBV2	once	CASSGQGEHSPLHF	TGTGCCAGCAGTGGTCAGGGGGAGCACTCACCCCTCCACTTT
.	TRBJ1-4	TRBV28	once	CASTKAGALNEKLFF	TGTGCCAGCACCAAGGCAGGGGCCTTGAATGAAAAACTGTTTTTT
TRBD1	TRBJ1-4	TRBV7-8	.	CASSPRGQGAGVKKLFF	TGTGCCAGCAGTCCACGGGGACAGGGGGCAGGTGTTAAAAAACTGTTTTTT
.	TRBJ1-2	TRBV14	.	CASSQGQNYGYTF	TGTGCCAGCAGCCAGGGCCAGAACTATGGCTACACCTTC
.	TRBJ1-2	TRBV2	few	CASSASNRRGSYTF	TGTGCCAGCAGCGCATCAAACAGGCGGGGGAGCTACACCTTC
.	TRBJ2-5	TRBV28	.	CASRGVETQYF	TGTGCCAGCAGGGGCGTGGAGACCCAGTACTTC
TRBD1	TRBJ1-2	TRBV20-1	.	CSASETGASYGYTF	TGCAGTGCTAGTGAGACAGGGGCATCCTATGGCTACACCTTC
.	TRBJ2-7	TRBV27	.	CASSNRGSEQYF	TGTGCCAGCAGTAACCGGGGGAGCGAGCAGTACTTC
.	TRBJ2-3	TRBV12-3/TRBV12-4	.	CASNQATDTQYF	TGTGCCAGCAATCAGGCCACAGATACGCAGTATTTT
TRBD1	TRBJ1-4	TRBV9	.	CASSEAGGGSKLFF	TGTGCCAGCAGCGAGGCAGGGGGAGGTTCAAAACTGTTTTTT
.	TRBJ2-5	TRBV5-5	.	CASSLGARQETQYF	TGTGCCAGCAGCTTAGGAGCCAGACAAGAGACCCAGTACTTC
TRBD1	TRBJ1-5	TRBV5-1	.	CASSLQGGNQPQHF	TGCGCCAGCAGCTTACAGGGGGGCAATCAGCCCCAGCATTTT
TRBD1	TRBJ2-1	TRBV10-3	.	CAISEVVRGTNEQFF	TGTGCCATCAGTGAGGTAGTCAGGGGGACCAATGAGCAGTTCTTC
.	TRBJ1-1	TRBV29-1	.	CSVARGGAEAFF	TGCAGCGTTGCGCGGGGTGGGGCTGAAGCTTTCTTT
.	TRBJ2-2	TRBV20-1	.	CSASFSENTGELFF	TGCAGTGCTAGTTTTTCAGAAAACACCGGGGAGCTGTTTTTT
TRBD1	TRBJ2-3	TRBV27	few	CASSLSTRQGWYF	TGTGCCAGCAGTTTATCGACGAGACAGGGGTGGTATTTT
.	TRBJ1-5	TRBV18	.	CASSPRQGNQPQHF	TGTGCCAGCTCACCGCGGCAGGGGAATCAGCCCCAGCATTTT
TRBD2	TRBJ2-3	TRBV7-3	.	CASSSRGGPDTQYF	TGTGCCAGCAGCTCCCGGGGGGGGCCGGATACGCAGTATTTT
.	TRBJ2-5	TRBV28	.	CASSYGQLETQYF	TGTGCCAGCAGTTATGGACAGCTAGAGACCCAGTACTTC
.	TRBJ1-5	TRBV28	once	CASSLPGQVNQPQHF	TGTGCCAGCAGTCTACCGGGACAAGTCAATCAGCCCCAGCATTTT